A single sample is the source of the 15 T cell receptor beta chains below, sequenced in a study of metastatic and nonmetastatic thyroid tumors. TCRdb re-analyzed the PCR reads using MiXCR. Among approximately 74,000 clones listed, 12% to 15% were seen once. Thyroid surgery was preceded by no treatment in any patient. The sample comprised blood. All receptors derive from a male donor with papillary thyroid cancer or a benign thyroid nodule (not recorded which). Some clones in this sample may be carry-over from other donors' samples.

This clone occurred many times. This specimen includes other DNA sequences encoding the same CDR3. V usage is TRBV20-1 and J usage is TRBJ2-2; 10 nucleotides match TRBD2. The CDR3 runs to 15 residues. Germline CDR1 is DFQATT and CDR2 is SNEGSKA (reference sequence). V lost 0 bases to trimming and J lost 3 bases; unmatched junction nucleotides: 1. The CDR3 reads CSARDLAGDTGELFF. Here the CDR3 DNA reads TGCAGTGCTAGAGATCTAGCGGGAGACACCGGGGAGCTGTTTTTT.

This clone was seen at least ten times. The V gene is TRBV4-3, the J gene TRBJ2-7; 9 bases are shared with TRBD1. CDR1 and CDR2 (germline): LGHNA, YSLEER. J was trimmed by 5 bases and V by 4 bases; bases with no gene match: 6. This CDR3 comprises 14 residues. In nucleotides, the CDR3 is TGCGCCAGCAGCCCATGGACAGGGGAAAACGAGCAGTACTTC. Residues: CASSPWTGENEQYF.

This clone was seen a few times. At the DNA level, this CDR3 is encoded by other sequences in the same sample as well. The chain couples TRBV25-1 to TRBJ2-7, with a tentative D call TRBD2 (5 bases). The germline V gene encodes CDR1 MGHDK and CDR2 SYGVNS. CDR3 length: 14 amino acids. This chain's CDR3 is CASGGTSPTYEQYV. CDR3 coding DNA: TGCGCCAGCGGAGGCACTAGTCCTACCTACGAGCAGTACGTC.

The chain combines TRBV5-4 with TRBJ2-6; D uncertain. V gave up 3 bases and J gave up 2 bases, with 15 bases separating them. Germline V lookup: CDR1 SGHNT, CDR2 YYREEE (reference sequence). This CDR3 is 17 amino acids long. The CDR3 region is CASSSSGPPPGANVLTF. As DNA, the CDR3 is TGTGCCAGCAGCTCCTCAGGTCCTCCCCCTGGGGCCAACGTCCTGACTTTC.

This clone was picked up many times. The rearrangement joins TRBV10-3 to TRBJ1-1, with a weak D call TRBD1 (5 bases). This CDR3 region has 14 residues. Germline V CDR1 and CDR2: ENHRY, SYGVKD. V was trimmed by 7 bases and J by 5 bases, leaving 17 bases between them. The CDR3: CAIKGTGPGTEAFF. Here the CDR3 DNA reads TGTGCCATCAAAGGGACGGGCCCGGGGACTGAAGCTTTCTTT.

Many counts were recorded for this clone. This chain joins TRBV20-1 and TRBJ2-7; TRBD2 is a possible D gene (6 bases). The CDR3 extends over 15 amino acids. V gave up 5 bases and J gave up 0 bases, with 17 bases separating them. Per the germline V gene, CDR1 is DFQATT and CDR2 is SNEGSKA (reference sequence). The chain's CDR3 is CSASLREKGSYEQYF. DNA for the CDR3: TGCAGTGCTTCGCTCCGGGAGAAGGGCTCCTACGAGCAGTACTTC.

The chain is built from TRBV20-1 and TRBJ1-5, with TRBD1 identical over 8 bases. Per the germline V gene, CDR1 is DFQATT and CDR2 is SNEGSKA (reference sequence). This CDR3 is 13 amino acids long. Trimming cost V 4 bases and J 7 bases; bases outside gene matches: 6. The CDR3 sequence is CSAIWTGNQPQHF. In DNA, the CDR3 is TGCAGTGCTATTTGGACAGGGAACCAGCCCCAGCATTTT.

This clone was observed at least ten times. This chain connects TRBV20-1 to TRBJ2-2; D may match TRBD1 or TRBD2 (5 bases each). In germline, CDR1 is DFQATT, CDR2 SNEGSKA (reference sequence). V lost 8 bases, J lost 1 base, and 17 bases lay in between. The length of the CDR3 is 15 residues. CDR3 sequence: CSSRPGTRNTGELFF. CDR3 in DNA: TGCAGTTCCAGACCCGGGACCAGGAACACCGGGGAGCTGTTTTTT.

This clone was seen ten or more times. V usage is TRBV9 and J usage is TRBJ1-2; D possibly corresponds to TRBD1 (6 bases). Trimming took off 4 bases at V and 2 bases at J, with 9 bases between the two ends. This CDR3 region has 13 residues. Germline V gene lookup returns CDR1 SGDLS and CDR2 YYNGEE. CDR3 amino acids: CASSRDRNYGYTF. CDR3 DNA: TGTGCCAGCAGCCGAGACAGGAACTATGGCTACACCTTC.

This clone was counted ten times or more. The J gene is TRBJ2-7, the V gene TRBV19, with unresolved D. Trimming left V 4 bases short and J 5 bases short, with 18 bases between. This CDR3 comprises 15 residues. Germline-derived CDR1 and CDR2 are LNHDA and SQIVND (reference sequence). Here the CDR3 DNA reads TGTGCCAGTAGTACCGGGTTGGCCTTGGGGAACGAGCAGTACTTC. Translation gives CASSTGLALGNEQYF.

Of note for this clone: Other DNA sequences in this specimen translate into the identical CDR3. The chain has TRBV5-1 and TRBJ1-1, with TRBD1 as a possible D gene (6 bases). CDR1 SGHRS and CDR2 YFSETQ come from the germline V gene. Trimming cost V 0 bases and J 0 bases, with 9 bases left between them. The CDR3 length is 15 residues. CDR3 sequence (DNA): TGCGCCAGCAGCTTGGGGGGGACAATGAACACTGAAGCTTTCTTT. It translates to CASSLGGTMNTEAFF.

The chain employs TRBV5-1 and TRBJ1-4, with TRBD1 as a possible D gene (6 bases). The CDR3 runs 15 residues. Per the germline V gene, CDR1 is SGHRS and CDR2 is YFSETQ. With 0 bases removed from V and 7 bases from J, the gap between germline ends came to 13 bases. The CDR3 sequence is CASSLEQGVTEKLFF. DNA of the CDR3: TGCGCCAGCAGCTTGGAACAGGGTGTGACTGAAAAACTGTTTTTT.

This clone has a count of ten or more. The genes are TRBV7-6 and TRBJ1-1; 8 nucleotides agree with TRBD1. Unmatched junction bases numbered 5, after V lost 4 bases and J lost 10 bases. The CDR3 loop spans 12 amino acids. Germline CDR1 and CDR2: SGHVS and FNYEAQ. In DNA, the CDR3 is TGTGCCAGCAGCTCTCCCAGGGGGCTAGCTTTCTTT. It codes for CASSSPRGLAFF.

This chain joins TRBV6-1 and TRBJ2-7; D possibly matches TRBD1 or TRBD2 (5 bases each). From germline, CDR1 is MNHNS and CDR2 SASEGT. This CDR3 has 14 residues. Trimming cost V 0 bases and J 2 bases, with 8 bases left between them. This chain's CDR3 is CASSEAVGPYEQYF. The CDR3 DNA sequence: TGTGCCAGCAGTGAAGCCGTGGGACCCTACGAGCAGTACTTC.

The sample holds many counts of this clone. The chain employs TRBV27 and TRBJ2-1, with 10 bases matching TRBD1. The CDR3 length is 15 residues. Germline-derived CDR1 and CDR2 are MNHEY and SMNVEV (reference sequence). Trimming cost V 6 bases and J 2 bases; bases outside gene matches: 4. The CDR3 here is CASRGGQGTYNEQFF. In nucleotides, the CDR3 is TGTGCCAGCAGGGGGGGACAGGGGACCTACAATGAGCAGTTCTTC.